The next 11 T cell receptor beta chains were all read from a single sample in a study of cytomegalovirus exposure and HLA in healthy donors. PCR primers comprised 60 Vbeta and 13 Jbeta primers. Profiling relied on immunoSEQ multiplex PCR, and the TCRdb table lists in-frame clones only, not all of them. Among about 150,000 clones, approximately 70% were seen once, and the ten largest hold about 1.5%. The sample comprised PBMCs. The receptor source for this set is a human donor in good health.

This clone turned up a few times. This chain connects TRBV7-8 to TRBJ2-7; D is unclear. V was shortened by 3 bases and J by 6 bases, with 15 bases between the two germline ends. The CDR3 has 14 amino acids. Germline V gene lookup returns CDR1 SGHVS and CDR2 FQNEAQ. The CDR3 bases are TGTGCCAGCAGCTTTTCTAGTTCTCACTCCGAGCAGTACTTC. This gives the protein CASSFSSSHSEQYF.

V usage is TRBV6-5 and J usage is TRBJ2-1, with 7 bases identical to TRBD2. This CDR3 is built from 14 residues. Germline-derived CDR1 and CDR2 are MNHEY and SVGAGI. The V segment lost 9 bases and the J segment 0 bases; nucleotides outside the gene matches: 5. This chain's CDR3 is CASGRGGSYNEQFF. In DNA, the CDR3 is TGTGCCAGTGGCCGCGGGGGCTCCTACAATGAGCAGTTCTTC.

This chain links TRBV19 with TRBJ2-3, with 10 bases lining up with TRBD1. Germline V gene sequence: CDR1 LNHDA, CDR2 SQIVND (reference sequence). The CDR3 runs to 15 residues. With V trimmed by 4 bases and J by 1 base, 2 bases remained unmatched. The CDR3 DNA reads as TGTGCCAGTAGTAGACAGGGGGCAGGCACAGATACGCAGTATTTT. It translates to CASSRQGAGTDTQYF.

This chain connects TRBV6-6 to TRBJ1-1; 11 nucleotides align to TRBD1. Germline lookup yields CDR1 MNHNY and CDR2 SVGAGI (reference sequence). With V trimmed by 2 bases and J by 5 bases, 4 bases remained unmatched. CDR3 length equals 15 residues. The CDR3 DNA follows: TGTGCCAGCAGTTACGGGACAGGGGGTGGAACTGAAGCTTTCTTT. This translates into CASSYGTGGGTEAFF.

CDR3 amino acids: CASSAQTGAAEAFF. CDR3 bases: TGTGCCAGCAGCGCCCAGACAGGTGCGGCTGAAGCTTTCTTT. The chain uses TRBV9 and TRBJ1-1; TRBD1 might be the D (6 bases). Trimming pared 3 bases from V and 6 bases from J, leaving 15 bases between. Germline CDR1 reads SGDLS; CDR2 reads YYNGEE. The CDR3 is 14 residues long.

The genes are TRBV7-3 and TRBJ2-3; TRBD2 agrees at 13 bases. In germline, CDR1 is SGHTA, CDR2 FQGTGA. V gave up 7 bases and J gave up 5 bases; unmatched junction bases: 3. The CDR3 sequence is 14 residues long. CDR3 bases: TGTGCCAGCAAAAGACTAGCGGGGGGAGATACGCAGTATTTT. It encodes CASKRLAGGDTQYF.

This chain's CDR3 is CASSLTAGSYEQYF. The CDR3 nucleotides are TGTGCCAGCAGCTTAACGGCGGGGAGCTACGAGCAGTACTTC. V and J are TRBV11-2 and TRBJ2-7, with a tentative D call TRBD2 (6 bases). This CDR3 spans 14 amino acids. The ends were cut back, 2 bases at V and 3 bases at J, with 11 bases in the middle. CDR1 and CDR2 from the germline V gene are SGHAT and FQNNGV.

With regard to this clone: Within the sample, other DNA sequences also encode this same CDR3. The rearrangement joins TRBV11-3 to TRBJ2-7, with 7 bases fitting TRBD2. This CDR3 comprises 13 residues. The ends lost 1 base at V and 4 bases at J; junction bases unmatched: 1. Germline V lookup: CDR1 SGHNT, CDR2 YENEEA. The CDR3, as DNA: TGTGCCAGCAGCTTAGGGGGGGGTTACGAGCAGTACTTC. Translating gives CASSLGGGYEQYF. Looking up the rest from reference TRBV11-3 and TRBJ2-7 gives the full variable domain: EAGVVQSPRYKIIEKKQPVAFWCNPISGHNTLYWYLQNLGQGPELLIRYENEEAVDDSQLPKDRFSAERLKGVDSTLKIQPAELGDSAVYLCASSLGGGYEQYFGPGTRLTVT.

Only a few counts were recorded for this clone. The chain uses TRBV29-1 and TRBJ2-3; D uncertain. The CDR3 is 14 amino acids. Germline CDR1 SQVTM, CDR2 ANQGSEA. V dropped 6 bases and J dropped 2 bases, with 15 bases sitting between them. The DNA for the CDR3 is TGCAGCGTCGCAATTACAGAAATCACAGATACGCAGTATTTT. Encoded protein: CSVAITEITDTQYF.

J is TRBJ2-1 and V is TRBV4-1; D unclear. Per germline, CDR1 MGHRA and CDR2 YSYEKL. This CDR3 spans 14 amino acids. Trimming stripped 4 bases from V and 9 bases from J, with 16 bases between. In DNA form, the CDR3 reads TGCGCCAGCAGCCGAAAACTCGAGGTTACTGAGCAGTTCTTC. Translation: CASSRKLEVTEQFF.

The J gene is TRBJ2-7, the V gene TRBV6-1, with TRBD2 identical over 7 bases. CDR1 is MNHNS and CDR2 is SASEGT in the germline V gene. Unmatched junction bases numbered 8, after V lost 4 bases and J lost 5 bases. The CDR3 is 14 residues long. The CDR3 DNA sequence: TGTGCCAGCAGTGCAACGCCAGGGAGGGACGAGCAGTACTTC. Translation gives CASSATPGRDEQYF.